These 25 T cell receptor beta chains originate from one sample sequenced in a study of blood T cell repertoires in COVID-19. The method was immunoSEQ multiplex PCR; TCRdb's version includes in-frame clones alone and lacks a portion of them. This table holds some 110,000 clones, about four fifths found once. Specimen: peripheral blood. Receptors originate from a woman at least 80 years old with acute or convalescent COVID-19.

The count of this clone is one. CDR3 amino acids: CASSLLSNTGELFF. The CDR3 nucleotides read TGCGCCAGCAGCTTACTCTCGAACACCGGGGAGCTGTTTTTT. The chain has TRBV5-1 and TRBJ2-2, with no clear D. The CDR3 extends over 14 amino acids. Per the germline V gene, CDR1 is SGHRS and CDR2 is YFSETQ. Between the trimmed V and J ends, which lost 2 bases and 0 bases, there was a span of 5 bases. The entire variable domain, with the rest obtained from reference TRBV5-1 and TRBJ2-2, is as follows: KAGVTQTPRYLIKTRGQQVTLSCSPISGHRSVSWYQQTPGQGLQFLFEYFSETQRNKGNFPGRFSGRQFSNSRSEMNVSTLELGDSALYLCASSLLSNTGELFFGEGSRLTVL.

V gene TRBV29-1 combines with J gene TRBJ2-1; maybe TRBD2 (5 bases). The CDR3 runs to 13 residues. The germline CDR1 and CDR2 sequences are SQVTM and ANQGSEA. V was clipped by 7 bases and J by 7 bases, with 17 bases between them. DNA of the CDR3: TGCAGCGCTTCGGGGTTGGAAGTGAATGAGCAGTTCTTC. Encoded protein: CSASGLEVNEQFF.

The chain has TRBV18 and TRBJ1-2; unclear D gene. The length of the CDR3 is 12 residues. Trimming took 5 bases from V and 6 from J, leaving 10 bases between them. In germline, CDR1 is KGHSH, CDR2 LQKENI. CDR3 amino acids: CASSRESHGYTF. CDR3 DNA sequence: TGTGCCAGCTCAAGGGAGTCCCATGGCTACACCTTC.

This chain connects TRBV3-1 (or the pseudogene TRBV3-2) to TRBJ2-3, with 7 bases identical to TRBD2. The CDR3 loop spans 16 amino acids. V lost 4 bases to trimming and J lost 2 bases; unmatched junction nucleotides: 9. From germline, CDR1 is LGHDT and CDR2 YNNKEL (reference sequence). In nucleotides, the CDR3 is TGTGCCAGCAGCCTGGATAGGACTAGGGCCACAGATACGCAGTATTTT. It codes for CASSLDRTRATDTQYF.

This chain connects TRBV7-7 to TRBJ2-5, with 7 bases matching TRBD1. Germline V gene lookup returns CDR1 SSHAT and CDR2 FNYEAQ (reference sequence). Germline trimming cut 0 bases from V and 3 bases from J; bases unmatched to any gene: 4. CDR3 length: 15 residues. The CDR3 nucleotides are TGTGCCAGCAGCTTAGCTTACGGGACAGAAGAGACCCAGTACTTC. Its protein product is CASSLAYGTEETQYF.

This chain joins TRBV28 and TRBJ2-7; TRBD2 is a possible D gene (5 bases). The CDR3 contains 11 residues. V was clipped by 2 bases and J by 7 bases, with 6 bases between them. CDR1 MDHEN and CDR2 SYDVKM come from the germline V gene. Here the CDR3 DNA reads TGTGCCAGCAGTTTACGAGGGGAGCAGTACGTC. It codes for CASSLRGEQYV.

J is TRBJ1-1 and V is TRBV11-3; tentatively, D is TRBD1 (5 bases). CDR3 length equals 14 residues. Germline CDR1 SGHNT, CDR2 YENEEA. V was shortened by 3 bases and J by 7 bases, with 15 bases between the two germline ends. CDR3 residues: CASSLGLRGGEAFF. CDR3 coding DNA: TGTGCCAGCAGCTTGGGGCTAAGGGGCGGTGAAGCTTTCTTT. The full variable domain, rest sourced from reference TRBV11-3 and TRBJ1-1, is EAGVVQSPRYKIIEKKQPVAFWCNPISGHNTLYWYLQNLGQGPELLIRYENEEAVDDSQLPKDRFSAERLKGVDSTLKIQPAELGDSAVYLCASSLGLRGGEAFFGQGTRLTVV.

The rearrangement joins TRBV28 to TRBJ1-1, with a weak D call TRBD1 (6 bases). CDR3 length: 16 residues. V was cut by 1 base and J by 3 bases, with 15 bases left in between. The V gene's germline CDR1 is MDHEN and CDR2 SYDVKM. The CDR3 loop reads CASSLLGGGRDTEAFF. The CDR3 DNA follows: TGTGCCAGCAGTTTATTGGGGGGGGGCCGAGACACTGAAGCTTTCTTT. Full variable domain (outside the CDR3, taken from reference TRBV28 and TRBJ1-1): DVKVTQSSRYLVKRTGEKVFLECVQDMDHENMFWYRQDPGLGLRLIYFSYDVKMKEKGDIPEGYSVSREKKERFSLILESASTNQTSMYLCASSLLGGGRDTEAFFGQGTRLTVV.

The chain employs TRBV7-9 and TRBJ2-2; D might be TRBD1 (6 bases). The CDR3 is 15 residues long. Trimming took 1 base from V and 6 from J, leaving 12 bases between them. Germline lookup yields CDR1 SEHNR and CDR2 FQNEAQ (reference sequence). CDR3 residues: CASSLGRGRSGELFF. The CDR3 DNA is TGTGCCAGCAGCTTAGGCAGGGGAAGGTCCGGGGAGCTGTTTTTT.

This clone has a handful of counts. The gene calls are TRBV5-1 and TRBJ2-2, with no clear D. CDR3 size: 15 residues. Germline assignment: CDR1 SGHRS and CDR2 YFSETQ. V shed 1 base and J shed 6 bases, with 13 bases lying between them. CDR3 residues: CASSLSKLDSGELFF. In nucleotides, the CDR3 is TGCGCCAGCAGCTTGTCCAAGCTAGACTCCGGGGAGCTGTTTTTT.

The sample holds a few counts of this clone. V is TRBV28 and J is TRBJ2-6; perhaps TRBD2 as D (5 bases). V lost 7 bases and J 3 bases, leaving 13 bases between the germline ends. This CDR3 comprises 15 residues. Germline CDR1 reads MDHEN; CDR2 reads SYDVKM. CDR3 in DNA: TGTGCCAGCACCTTTGGAGGTTTTGGGGCCAACGTCCTGACTTTC. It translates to CASTFGGFGANVLTF.

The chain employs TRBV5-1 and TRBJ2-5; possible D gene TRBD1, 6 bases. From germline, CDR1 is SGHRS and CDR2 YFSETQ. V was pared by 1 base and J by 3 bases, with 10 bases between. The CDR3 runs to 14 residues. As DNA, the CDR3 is TGCGCCAGCAGCTTGAGCCAGGGGAAAGAGACCCAGTACTTC. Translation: CASSLSQGKETQYF.

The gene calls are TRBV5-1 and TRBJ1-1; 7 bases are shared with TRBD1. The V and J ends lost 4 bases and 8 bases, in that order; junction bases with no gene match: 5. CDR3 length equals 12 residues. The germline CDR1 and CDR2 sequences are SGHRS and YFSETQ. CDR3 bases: TGCGCCAGCAGCCGGACAGGAGCCGAAGCTTTCTTT. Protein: CASSRTGAEAFF.

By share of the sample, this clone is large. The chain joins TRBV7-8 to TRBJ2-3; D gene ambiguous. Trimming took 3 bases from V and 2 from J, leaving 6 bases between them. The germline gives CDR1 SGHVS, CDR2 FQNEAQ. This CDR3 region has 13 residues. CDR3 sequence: CASSFGFTDTQYF. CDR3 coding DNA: TGTGCCAGCAGCTTCGGGTTCACAGATACGCAGTATTTT.

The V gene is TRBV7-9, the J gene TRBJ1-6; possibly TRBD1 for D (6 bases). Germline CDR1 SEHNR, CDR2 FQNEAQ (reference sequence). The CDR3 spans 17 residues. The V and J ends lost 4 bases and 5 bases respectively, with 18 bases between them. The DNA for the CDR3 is TGTGCCAGCAGCTCAACAGGGTTCGCCGCACATAATTCACCCCTCCACTTT. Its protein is CASSSTGFAAHNSPLHF.

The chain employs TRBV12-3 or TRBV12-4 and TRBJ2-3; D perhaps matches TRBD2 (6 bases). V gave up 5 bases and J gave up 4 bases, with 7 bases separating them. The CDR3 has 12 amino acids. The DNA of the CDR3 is TGTGCCAGCAGTGCGGGGTCAGATACGCAGTATTTT. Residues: CASSAGSDTQYF.

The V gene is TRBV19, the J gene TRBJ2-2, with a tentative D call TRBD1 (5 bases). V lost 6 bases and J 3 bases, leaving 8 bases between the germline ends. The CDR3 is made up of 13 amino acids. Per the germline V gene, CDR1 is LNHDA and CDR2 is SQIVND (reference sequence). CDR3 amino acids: CASSRDYTGELFF. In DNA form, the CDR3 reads TGTGCCAGTAGCAGGGATTACACCGGGGAGCTGTTTTTT.

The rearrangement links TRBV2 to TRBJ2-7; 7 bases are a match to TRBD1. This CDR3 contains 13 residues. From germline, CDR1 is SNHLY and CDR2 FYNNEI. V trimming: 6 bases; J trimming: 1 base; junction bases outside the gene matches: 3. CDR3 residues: CASSGTESYEQYF. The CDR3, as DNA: TGTGCCAGCAGCGGGACAGAGTCCTACGAGCAGTACTTC.

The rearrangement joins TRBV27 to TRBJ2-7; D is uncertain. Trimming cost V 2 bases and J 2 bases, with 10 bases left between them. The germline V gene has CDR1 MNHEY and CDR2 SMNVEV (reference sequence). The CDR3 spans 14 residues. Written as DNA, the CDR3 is TGTGCCAGCAGTTTACGCGGCACCACCTACGAGCAGTACTTC. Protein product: CASSLRGTTYEQYF.

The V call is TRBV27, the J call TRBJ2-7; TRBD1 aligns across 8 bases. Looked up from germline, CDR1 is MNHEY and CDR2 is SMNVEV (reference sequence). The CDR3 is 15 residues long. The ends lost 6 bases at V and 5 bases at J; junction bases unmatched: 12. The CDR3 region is CASSPHRDRLHEQYF. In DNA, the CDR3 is TGTGCCAGCAGCCCACACCGGGACAGGCTCCACGAGCAGTACTTC.

The CDR3 loop is CATRGTGRTDTQYF. CDR3 sequence (DNA): TGTGCCACCAGGGGGACAGGGAGGACAGATACGCAGTATTTT. This chain joins TRBV19 and TRBJ2-3; 9 bases map to TRBD1. V lost 10 bases, J lost 3 bases, and 8 bases stayed unmatched. Germline lookup yields CDR1 LNHDA and CDR2 SQIVND (reference sequence). The CDR3 runs to 14 residues.

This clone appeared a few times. The DNA of the CDR3 is TGTGCCAGCAGTGAAGGCGGGAGGGCTAAGACCCAGTACTTC. This gives the protein CASSEGGRAKTQYF. The V and J genes are TRBV2 and TRBJ2-5, with 9 bases identical to TRBD2. With V trimmed by 1 base and J by 6 bases, 3 bases remained unmatched. This CDR3 region has 14 residues. Germline V gene lookup returns CDR1 SNHLY and CDR2 FYNNEI.

The CDR3 bases are TGTGCCTCAAACGGCGGGAGTTCCTACGAGCAGTACTTC. Its protein product is CASNGGSSYEQYF. The chain is built from TRBV19 and TRBJ2-7, with TRBD2 matching over 7 bases. Germline CDR1 and CDR2: LNHDA and SQIVND (reference sequence). The CDR3 spans 13 residues. V trimming: 11 bases; J trimming: 1 base; junction bases outside the gene matches: 8.

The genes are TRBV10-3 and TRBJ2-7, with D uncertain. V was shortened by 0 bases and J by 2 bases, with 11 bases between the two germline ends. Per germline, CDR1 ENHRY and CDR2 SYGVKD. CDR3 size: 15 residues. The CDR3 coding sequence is TGTGCCATCAGTGAGTCGAGTGTTCTCCCCTACGAGCAGTACGTC. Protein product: CAISESSVLPYEQYV.

As DNA, the CDR3 is TGCGCCAGCAGCCAAGGGTCACGCGGAAGCTCCTACAATGAGCAGTTCTTC. Translation: CASSQGSRGSSYNEQFF. V gene TRBV4-3 combines with J gene TRBJ2-1; D gene ambiguous. The ends were cut back, 1 base at V and 0 bases at J, with 13 bases in the middle. Germline values: CDR1 LGHNA, CDR2 YSLEER. This CDR3 is built from 17 residues.